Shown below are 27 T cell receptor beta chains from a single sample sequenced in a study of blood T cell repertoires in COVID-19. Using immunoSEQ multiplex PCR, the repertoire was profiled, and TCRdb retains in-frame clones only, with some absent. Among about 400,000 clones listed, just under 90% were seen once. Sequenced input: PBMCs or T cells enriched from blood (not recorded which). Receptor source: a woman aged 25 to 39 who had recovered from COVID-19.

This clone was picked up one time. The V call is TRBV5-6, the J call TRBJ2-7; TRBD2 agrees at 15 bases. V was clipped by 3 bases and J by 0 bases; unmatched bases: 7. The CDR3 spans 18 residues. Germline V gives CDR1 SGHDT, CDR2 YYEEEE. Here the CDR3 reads CASSSRGLAGGISYEQYF. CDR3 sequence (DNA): TGTGCCAGCAGCTCGAGGGGACTAGCGGGAGGTATCTCCTACGAGCAGTACTTC.

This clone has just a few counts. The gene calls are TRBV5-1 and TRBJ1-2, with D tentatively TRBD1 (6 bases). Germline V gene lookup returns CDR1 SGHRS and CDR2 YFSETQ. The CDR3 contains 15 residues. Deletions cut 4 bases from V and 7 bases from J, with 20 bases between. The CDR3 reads CASSTETGLSVGYTF. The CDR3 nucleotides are TGCGCCAGCAGCACGGAGACAGGATTGAGCGTTGGCTACACCTTC.

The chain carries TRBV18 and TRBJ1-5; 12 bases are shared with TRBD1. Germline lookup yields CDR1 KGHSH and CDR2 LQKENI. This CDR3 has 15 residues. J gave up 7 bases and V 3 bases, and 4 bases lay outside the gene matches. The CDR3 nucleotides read TGTGCCAGCTCACCGGGACAGGGGGCCTACCAGCCCCAGCATTTT. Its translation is CASSPGQGAYQPQHF.

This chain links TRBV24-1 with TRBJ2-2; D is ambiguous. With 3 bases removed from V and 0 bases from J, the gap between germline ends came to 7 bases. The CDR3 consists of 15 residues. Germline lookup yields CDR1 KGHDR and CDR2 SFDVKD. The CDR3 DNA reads TGTGCCACCAGTGATCCCAGGACGAACACCGGGGAGCTGTTTTTT. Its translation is CATSDPRTNTGELFF.

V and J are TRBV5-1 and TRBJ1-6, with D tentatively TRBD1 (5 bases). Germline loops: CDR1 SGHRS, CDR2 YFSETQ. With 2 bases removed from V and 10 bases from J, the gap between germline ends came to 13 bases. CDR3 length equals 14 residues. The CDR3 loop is CASSLQAGGSPLHF. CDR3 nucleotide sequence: TGCGCCAGCAGCTTACAGGCGGGAGGATCACCCCTCCACTTT.

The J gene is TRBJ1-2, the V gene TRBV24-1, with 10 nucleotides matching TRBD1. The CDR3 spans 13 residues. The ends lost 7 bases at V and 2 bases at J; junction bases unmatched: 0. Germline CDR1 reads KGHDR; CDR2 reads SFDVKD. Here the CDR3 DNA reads TGTGCCACCAGGGACAGGGGGAACTATGGCTACACCTTC. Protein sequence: CATRDRGNYGYTF.

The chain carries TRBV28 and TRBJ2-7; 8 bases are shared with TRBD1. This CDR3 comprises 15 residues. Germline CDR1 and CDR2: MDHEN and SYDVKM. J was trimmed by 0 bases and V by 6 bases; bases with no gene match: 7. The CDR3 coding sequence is TGTGCCAGCAGCCAAGGGACAGGTGTCTCCTACGAGCAGTACTTC. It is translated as CASSQGTGVSYEQYF.

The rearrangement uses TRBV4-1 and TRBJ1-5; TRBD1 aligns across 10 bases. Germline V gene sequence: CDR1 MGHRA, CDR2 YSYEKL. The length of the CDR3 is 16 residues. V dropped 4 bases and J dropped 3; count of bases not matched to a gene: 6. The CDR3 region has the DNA TGCGCCAGCAGCCCTTGGACAGGGGGGATCAATCAGCCCCAGCATTTT. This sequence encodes CASSPWTGGINQPQHF.

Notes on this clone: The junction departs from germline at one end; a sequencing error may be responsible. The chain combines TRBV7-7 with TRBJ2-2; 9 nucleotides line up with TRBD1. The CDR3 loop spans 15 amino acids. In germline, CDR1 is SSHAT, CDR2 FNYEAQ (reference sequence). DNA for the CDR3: TGTGCTAGCAGCCAAGCACGGACAGGGGCCGGGGAGCTGTTTTTT. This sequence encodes CASSQARTGAGELFF.

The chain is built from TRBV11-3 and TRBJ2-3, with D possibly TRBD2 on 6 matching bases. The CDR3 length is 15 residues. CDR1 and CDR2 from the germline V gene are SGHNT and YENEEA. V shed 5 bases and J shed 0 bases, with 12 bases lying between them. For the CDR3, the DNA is TGTGCCAGCAGCGAAGGGACTGCTAGCACAGATACGCAGTATTTT. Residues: CASSEGTASTDTQYF. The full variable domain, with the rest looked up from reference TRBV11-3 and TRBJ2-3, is EAGVVQSPRYKIIEKKQPVAFWCNPISGHNTLYWYLQNLGQGPELLIRYENEEAVDDSQLPKDRFSAERLKGVDSTLKIQPAELGDSAVYLCASSEGTASTDTQYFGPGTRLTVL.

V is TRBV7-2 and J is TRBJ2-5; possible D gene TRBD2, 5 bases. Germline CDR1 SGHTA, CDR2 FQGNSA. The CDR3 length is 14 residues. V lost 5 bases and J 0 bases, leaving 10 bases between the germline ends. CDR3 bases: TGTGCCAGCAGCGGGAGCGGTAACCAAGAGACCCAGTACTTC. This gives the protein CASSGSGNQETQYF.

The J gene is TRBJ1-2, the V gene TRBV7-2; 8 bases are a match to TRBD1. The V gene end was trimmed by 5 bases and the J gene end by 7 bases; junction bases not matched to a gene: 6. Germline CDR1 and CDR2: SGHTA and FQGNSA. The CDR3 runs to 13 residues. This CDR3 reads CASSPGTGAGYTF. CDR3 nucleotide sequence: TGTGCCAGCAGCCCAGGGACAGGAGCTGGCTACACCTTC.

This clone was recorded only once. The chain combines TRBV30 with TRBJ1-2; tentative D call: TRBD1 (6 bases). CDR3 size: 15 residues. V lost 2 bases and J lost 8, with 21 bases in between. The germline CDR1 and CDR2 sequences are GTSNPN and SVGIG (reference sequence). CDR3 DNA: TGTGCCTGGAGTCCCCGAGGGGGGGGCCCGAGGGGCTACACCTTC. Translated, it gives CAWSPRGGGPRGYTF.

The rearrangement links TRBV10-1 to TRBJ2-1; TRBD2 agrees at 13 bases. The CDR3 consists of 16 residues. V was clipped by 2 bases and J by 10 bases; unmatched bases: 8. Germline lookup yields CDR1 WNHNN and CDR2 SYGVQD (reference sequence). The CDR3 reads CASSEPSTSGGAEQFF. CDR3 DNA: TGCGCCAGCAGTGAGCCAAGCACTAGCGGGGGGGCCGAGCAGTTCTTC.

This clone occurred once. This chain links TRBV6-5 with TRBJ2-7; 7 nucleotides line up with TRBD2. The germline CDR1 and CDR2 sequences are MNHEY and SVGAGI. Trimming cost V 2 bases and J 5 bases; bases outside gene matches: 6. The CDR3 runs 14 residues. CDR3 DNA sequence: TGTGCCAGCAGTTACGCGGGGGACCCCCACGAGCAGTACTTC. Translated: CASSYAGDPHEQYF.

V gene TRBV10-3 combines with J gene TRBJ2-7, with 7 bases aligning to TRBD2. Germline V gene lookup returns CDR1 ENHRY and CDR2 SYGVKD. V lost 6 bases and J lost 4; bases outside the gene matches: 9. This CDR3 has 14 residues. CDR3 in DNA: TGTGCCATCAGATCGGGAGGCGACCGATACGAGCAGTACTTC. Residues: CAIRSGGDRYEQYF.

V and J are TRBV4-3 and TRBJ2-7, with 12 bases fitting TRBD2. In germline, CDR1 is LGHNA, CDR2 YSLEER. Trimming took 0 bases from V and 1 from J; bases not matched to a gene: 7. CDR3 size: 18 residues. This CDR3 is CASSQDLGGLAGSYEQYF. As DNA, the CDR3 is TGCGCCAGCAGCCAAGATCTGGGCGGACTAGCGGGGTCCTACGAGCAGTACTTC.

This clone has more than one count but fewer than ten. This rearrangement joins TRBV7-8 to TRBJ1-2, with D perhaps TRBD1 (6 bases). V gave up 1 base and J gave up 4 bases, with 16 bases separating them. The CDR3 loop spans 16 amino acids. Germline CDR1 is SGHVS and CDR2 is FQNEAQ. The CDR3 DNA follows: TGTGCCAGCAGCTTAGTTTCTAGGGGGATGGGCTATGGCTACACCTTC. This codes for CASSLVSRGMGYGYTF.

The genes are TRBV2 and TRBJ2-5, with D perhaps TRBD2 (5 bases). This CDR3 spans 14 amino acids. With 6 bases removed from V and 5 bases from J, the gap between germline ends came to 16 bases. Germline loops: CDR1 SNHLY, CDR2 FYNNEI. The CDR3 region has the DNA TGTGCCAGCAGCGCCGCTGCTAGGACTGAGACCCAGTACTTC. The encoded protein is CASSAAARTETQYF.

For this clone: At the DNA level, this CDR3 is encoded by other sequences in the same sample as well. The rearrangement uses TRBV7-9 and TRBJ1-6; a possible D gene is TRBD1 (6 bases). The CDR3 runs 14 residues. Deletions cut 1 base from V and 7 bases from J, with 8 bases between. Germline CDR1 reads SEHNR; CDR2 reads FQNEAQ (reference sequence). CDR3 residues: CASSLGTDNSPLHF. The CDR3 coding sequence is TGTGCCAGCAGCTTAGGGACAGACAATTCACCCCTCCACTTT.

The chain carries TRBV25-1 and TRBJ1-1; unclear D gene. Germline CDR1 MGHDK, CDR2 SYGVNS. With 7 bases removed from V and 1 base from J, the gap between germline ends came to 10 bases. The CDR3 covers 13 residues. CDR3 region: CASTYHRNTEAFF. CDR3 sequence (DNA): TGTGCCAGCACCTACCATCGGAACACTGAAGCTTTCTTT.

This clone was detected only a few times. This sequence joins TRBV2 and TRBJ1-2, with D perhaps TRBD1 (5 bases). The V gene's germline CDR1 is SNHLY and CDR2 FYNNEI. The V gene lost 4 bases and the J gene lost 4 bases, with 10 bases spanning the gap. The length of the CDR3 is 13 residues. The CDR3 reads CASSGGQLYGYTF. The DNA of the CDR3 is TGTGCCAGCAGTGGAGGACAACTCTATGGCTACACCTTC.

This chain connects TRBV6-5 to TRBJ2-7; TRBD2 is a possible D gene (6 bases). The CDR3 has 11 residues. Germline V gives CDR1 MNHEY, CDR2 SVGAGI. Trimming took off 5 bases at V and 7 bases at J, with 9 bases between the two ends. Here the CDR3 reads CASSHGGEQYF. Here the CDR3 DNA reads TGTGCCAGCAGTCACGGGGGAGAGCAGTACTTC.

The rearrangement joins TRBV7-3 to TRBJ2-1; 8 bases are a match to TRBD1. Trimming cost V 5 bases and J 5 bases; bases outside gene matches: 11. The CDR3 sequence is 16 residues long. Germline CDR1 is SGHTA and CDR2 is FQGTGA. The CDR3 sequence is CASSPRPWTGNNEQFF. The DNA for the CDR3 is TGTGCCAGCAGCCCCCGTCCTTGGACAGGGAACAATGAGCAGTTCTTC. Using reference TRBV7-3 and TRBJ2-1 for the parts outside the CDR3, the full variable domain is GAGVSQTPSNKVTEKGKYVELRCDPISGHTALYWYRQSLGQGPEFLIYFQGTGAADDSGLPNDRFFAVRPEGSVSTLKIQRTERGDSAVYLCASSPRPWTGNNEQFFGPGTRLTVL.

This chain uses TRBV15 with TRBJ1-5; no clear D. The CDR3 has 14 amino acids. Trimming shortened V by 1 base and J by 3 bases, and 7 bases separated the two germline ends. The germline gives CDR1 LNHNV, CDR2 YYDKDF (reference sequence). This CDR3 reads CATSRVRANQPQHF. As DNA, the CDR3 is TGTGCCACCAGCAGAGTCCGCGCCAATCAGCCCCAGCATTTT.

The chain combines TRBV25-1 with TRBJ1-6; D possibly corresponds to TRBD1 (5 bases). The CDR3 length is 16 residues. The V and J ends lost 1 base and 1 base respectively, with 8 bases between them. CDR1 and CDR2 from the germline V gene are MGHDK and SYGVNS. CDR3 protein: CASSEFGGSYNSPLHF. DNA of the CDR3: TGTGCCAGCAGTGAATTCGGGGGATCCTATAATTCACCCCTCCACTTT. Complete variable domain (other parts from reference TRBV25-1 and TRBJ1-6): EADIYQTPRYLVIGTGKKITLECSQTMGHDKMYWYQQDPGMELHLIHYSYGVNSTEKGDLSSESTVSRIRTEHFPLTLESARPSHTSQYLCASSEFGGSYNSPLHFGNGTRLTVT.

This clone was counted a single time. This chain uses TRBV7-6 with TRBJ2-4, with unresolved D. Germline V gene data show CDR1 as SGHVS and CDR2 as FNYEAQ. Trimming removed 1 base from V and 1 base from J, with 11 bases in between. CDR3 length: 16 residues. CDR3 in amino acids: CASSLGPGWAKNIQYF. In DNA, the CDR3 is TGTGCCAGCAGCTTAGGCCCGGGTTGGGCCAAAAACATTCAGTACTTC.